These 14 T cell receptor beta chains originate from one sample sequenced in a study of blood T cell repertoires in COVID-19. Sequencing was performed with immunoSEQ multiplex PCR; in TCRdb, only in-frame clones are kept and a portion is missing. The repertoire includes approximately 280,000 clones, 85% of them detected once, and 2% to 3% sits in the top ten. Sequenced sample: PBMCs or T cells enriched from blood (not recorded which). The receptors originated from a woman aged 50 to 60 who had recovered from COVID-19.

This rearrangement joins TRBV11-2 to TRBJ2-6; a possible D gene is TRBD2 (7 bases). Germline CDR1 reads SGHAT; CDR2 reads FQNNGV. The CDR3 contains 17 residues. The V end lost 2 bases, the J end lost 0 bases, and 11 bases lay between the germline ends. CDR3 sequence reads: CASSLRGALSGANVLTF. CDR3 bases: TGTGCCAGCAGCTTACGGGGGGCCCTCTCTGGGGCCAACGTCCTGACTTTC. The full variable domain, with the rest looked up from reference TRBV11-2 and TRBJ2-6, is EAGVAQSPRYKIIEKRQSVAFWCNPISGHATLYWYQQILGQGPKLLIQFQNNGVVDDSQLPKDRFSAERLKGVDSTLKIQPAKLEDSAVYLCASSLRGALSGANVLTFGAGSRLTVL.

The CDR3 bases are TGTGCCAGCAGCTCCCCCCGTCGACTAGCGGGGGTCTCCTACGAGCAGTACTTC. It codes for CASSSPRRLAGVSYEQYF. The genes are TRBV12-1 and TRBJ2-7; the DNA was not compared with TRBD2, the D call given in the table. TRBV12-1 is annotated as a pseudogene. This CDR3 has 18 residues.

This clone appeared once. This chain links TRBV3-1 (or the pseudogene TRBV3-2) with TRBJ1-6; D not certain. Trimming stripped 0 bases from V and 10 bases from J, with 13 bases between. Germline loops: CDR1 LGHDT, CDR2 YNNKEL (reference sequence). There are 15 residues in the CDR3. This CDR3 is CASSQEVLGSSPLHF. The CDR3 DNA follows: TGTGCCAGCAGCCAAGAGGTTTTGGGGAGCTCACCCCTCCACTTT.

V and J are TRBV18 and TRBJ1-6, with TRBD1 identical over 10 bases. The germline V gene encodes CDR1 KGHSH and CDR2 LQKENI. Trimming cost V 4 bases and J 12 bases; bases outside gene matches: 15. This CDR3 comprises 17 residues. The CDR3 loop reads CASSQTVGGTGVKPLHF. The CDR3 DNA is TGTGCCAGCTCACAAACCGTGGGCGGGACAGGGGTTAAACCCCTCCACTTT.

The chain is built from TRBV6-5 and TRBJ1-1, with D perhaps TRBD1 (6 bases). V lost 2 bases and J lost 6, with 10 bases in between. CDR3 length equals 13 residues. The germline V gene encodes CDR1 MNHEY and CDR2 SVGAGI. The CDR3 region has the DNA TGTGCCAGCAGTTACACGGACAGATCTGAAGCTTTCTTT. Translation gives CASSYTDRSEAFF.

V and J are TRBV7-3 and TRBJ1-5; 8 bases match TRBD1. Trimming took 5 bases from V and 7 from J; bases not matched to a gene: 4. Germline loops: CDR1 SGHTA, CDR2 FQGTGA. The CDR3 loop spans 13 amino acids. CDR3 in amino acids: CASSPTGEQPQHF. The CDR3 region has the DNA TGTGCCAGCAGCCCGACAGGGGAGCAGCCCCAGCATTTT.

The chain is built from TRBV4-1 and TRBJ2-5; 8 bases are shared with TRBD1. The CDR3 extends over 14 amino acids. CDR1 and CDR2 (germline): MGHRA, YSYEKL. J gave up 5 bases and V 5 bases, and 7 bases lay outside the gene matches. CDR3 in amino acids: CASSTTTGVETQYF. CDR3 in DNA: TGCGCCAGCAGCACGACGACAGGGGTTGAGACCCAGTACTTC.

The chain links TRBV19 to TRBJ1-5; TRBD1 might be the D (6 bases). V lost 11 bases and J lost 1, with 18 bases in between. This CDR3 has 15 amino acids. CDR1 and CDR2 (germline): LNHDA, SQIVND (reference sequence). CDR3 DNA sequence: TGTGCCGTTGGGGGGGGCTCGGGAAGCAATCAGCCCCAGCATTTT. Its protein is CAVGGGSGSNQPQHF. Full variable domain (outside the CDR3, taken from reference TRBV19 and TRBJ1-5): DGGITQSPKYLFRKEGQNVTLSCEQNLNHDAMYWYRQDPGQGLRLIYYSQIVNDFQKGDIAEGYSVSREKKESFPLTVTSAQKNPTAFYLCAVGGGSGSNQPQHFGDGTRLSIL.

The chain uses TRBV18 and TRBJ1-3; D perhaps matches TRBD1 (5 bases). Germline V gene lookup returns CDR1 KGHSH and CDR2 LQKENI. Deletions cut 1 base from V and 3 bases from J, with 13 bases between. The CDR3 totals 16 residues. The CDR3 spells CASSPRGGQGGNTIYF. The CDR3, as DNA: TGTGCCAGCTCACCACGGGGAGGGCAGGGTGGAAACACCATATATTTT.

The chain couples TRBV3-1 (or the pseudogene TRBV3-2) to TRBJ1-1, with D possibly being TRBD1 (6 bases). Germline assignment: CDR1 LGHDT and CDR2 YNNKEL (reference sequence). This CDR3 is built from 16 residues. With 4 bases removed from V and 2 bases from J, the gap between germline ends came to 17 bases. This chain's CDR3 is CASSPRGAGKNTEAFF. CDR3 nucleotides: TGTGCCAGCAGCCCCCGGGGGGCCGGGAAAAACACTGAAGCTTTCTTT.

This rearrangement joins TRBV7-2 to TRBJ1-1; D remains unclear. The V gene's germline CDR1 is SGHTA and CDR2 FQGNSA. V lost 5 bases, J lost 4 bases, and 17 bases lay in between. The CDR3 is 15 amino acids. Written as DNA, the CDR3 is TGTGCCAGCAGCCCCCCGCGAGGTCTCGGCACTGAAGCTTTCTTT. It translates to CASSPPRGLGTEAFF.

The CDR3 sequence: CASGRAYNEQFF. The CDR3 nucleotides read TGTGCCAGCGGGAGGGCCTACAATGAGCAGTTCTTC. This chain connects TRBV11-2 to TRBJ2-1; 7 bases are shared with TRBD2. The CDR3 is made up of 12 amino acids. Trimming at V came to 8 bases and at J to 2 bases, leaving 0 bases not matched to a gene. Germline CDR1 SGHAT, CDR2 FQNNGV.

The V and J genes are TRBV25-1 and TRBJ1-1; 8 positions match TRBD1. The CDR3 runs to 14 residues. CDR1 is MGHDK and CDR2 is SYGVNS in the germline V gene. V lost 4 bases to trimming and J lost 4 bases; unmatched junction nucleotides: 5. The CDR3 spells CASSGRGRGTEAFF. DNA for the CDR3: TGTGCCAGCAGTGGCAGGGGGCGAGGCACTGAAGCTTTCTTT.

This rearrangement joins TRBV6-2 or TRBV6-3 to TRBJ1-5; D unclear. In germline, CDR1 is MNHEY, CDR2 SVGEGT. The CDR3 has 13 residues. V lost 5 bases, J lost 4 bases, and 9 bases lay in between. Here the CDR3 reads CASSADGNQPQHF. The CDR3 nucleotides read TGTGCCAGCAGTGCCGACGGGAATCAGCCCCAGCATTTT.